The entry below describes one T cell receptor beta chain. The data were taken from a study of blood T cell repertoires in COVID-19. V lost 5 bases, J lost 7 bases, and 11 bases lay in between. The CDR3 sequence is 13 residues long. Germline V gene lookup returns CDR1 SGHAT and CDR2 FQNNGV. As handled by the study authors: Reference gene primer amplification gave estimated nucleated cell counts. Generated by immunoSEQ multiplex PCR, the TCRdb table keeps only in-frame clones and is missing some. The V and J calls and clone size were taken over from that table, and D and trimming were inferred from the DNA. Of 75,000 to 95,000 clones in the sample, approximately 85% were seen once.

Sequencing was carried out using peripheral blood. The chain joins TRBV11-2 to TRBJ2-2; weak D call: TRBD2 (5 bases). This sequence was found in a human donor in a cohort sampled during active COVID-19. CDR3 nucleotide sequence: TGTGCCAGCAGCCTCACGGGGATCGGGGAGCTGTTTTTT. Encoded protein: CASSLTGIGELFF.